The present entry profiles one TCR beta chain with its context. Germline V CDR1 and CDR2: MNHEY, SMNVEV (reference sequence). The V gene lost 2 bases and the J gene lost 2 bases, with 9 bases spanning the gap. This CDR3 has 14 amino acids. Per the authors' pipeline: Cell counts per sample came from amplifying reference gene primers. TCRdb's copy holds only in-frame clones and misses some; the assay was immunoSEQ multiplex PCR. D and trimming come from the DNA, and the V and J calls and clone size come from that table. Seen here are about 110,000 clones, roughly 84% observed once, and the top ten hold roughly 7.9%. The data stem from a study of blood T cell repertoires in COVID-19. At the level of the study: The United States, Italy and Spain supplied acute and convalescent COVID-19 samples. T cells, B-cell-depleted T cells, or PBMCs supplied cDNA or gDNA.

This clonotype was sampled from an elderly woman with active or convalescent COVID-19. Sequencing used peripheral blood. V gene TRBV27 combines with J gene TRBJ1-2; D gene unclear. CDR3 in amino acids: CASSLRGGNYGYTF. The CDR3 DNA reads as TGTGCCAGCAGTTTAAGAGGAGGAAACTATGGCTACACCTTC.